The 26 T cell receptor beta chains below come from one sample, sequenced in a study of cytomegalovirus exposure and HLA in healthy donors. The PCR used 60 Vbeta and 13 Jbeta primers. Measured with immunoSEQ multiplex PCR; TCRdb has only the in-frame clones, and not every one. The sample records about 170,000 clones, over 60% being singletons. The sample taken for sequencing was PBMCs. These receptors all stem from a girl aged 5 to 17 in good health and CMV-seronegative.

CDR3 bases: TGCGCCAGCAGCCCCATGCCAGGGGGAGATGAGCAGTTCTTC. It yields the protein CASSPMPGGDEQFF. This sequence joins TRBV4-1 and TRBJ2-1, with 7 bases identical to TRBD1. The CDR3 loop spans 14 amino acids. CDR1 is MGHRA, CDR2 YSYEKL, per germline. V lost 4 bases and J lost 8; bases outside the gene matches: 8.

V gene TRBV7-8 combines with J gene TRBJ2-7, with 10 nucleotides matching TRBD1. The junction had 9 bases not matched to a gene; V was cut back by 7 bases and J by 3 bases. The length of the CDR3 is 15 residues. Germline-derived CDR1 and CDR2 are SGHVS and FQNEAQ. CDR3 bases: TGTGCCAGCAACCCCTCCCGGGACAGGGGCTACGAGCAGTACTTC. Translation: CASNPSRDRGYEQYF. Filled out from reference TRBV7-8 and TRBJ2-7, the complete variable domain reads GAGVSQSPRYKVAKRGQDVALRCDPISGHVSLFWYQQALGQGPEFLTYFQNEAQLDKSGLPSDRFFAERPEGSVSTLKIQRTQQEDSAVYLCASNPSRDRGYEQYFGPGTRLTVT.

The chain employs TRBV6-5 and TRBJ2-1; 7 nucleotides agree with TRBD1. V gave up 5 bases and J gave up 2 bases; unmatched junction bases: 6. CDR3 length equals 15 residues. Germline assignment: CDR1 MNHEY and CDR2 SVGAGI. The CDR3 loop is CASSKDRNPYNEQFF. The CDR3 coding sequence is TGTGCCAGCAGTAAGGACAGGAACCCCTACAATGAGCAGTTCTTC.

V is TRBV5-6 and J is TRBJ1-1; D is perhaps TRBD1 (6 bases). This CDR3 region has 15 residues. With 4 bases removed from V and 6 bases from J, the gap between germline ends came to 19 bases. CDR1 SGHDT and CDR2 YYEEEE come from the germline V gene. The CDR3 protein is CASSLTGNPVAEAFF. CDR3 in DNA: TGTGCCAGCAGCCTCACAGGGAATCCGGTCGCTGAAGCTTTCTTT.

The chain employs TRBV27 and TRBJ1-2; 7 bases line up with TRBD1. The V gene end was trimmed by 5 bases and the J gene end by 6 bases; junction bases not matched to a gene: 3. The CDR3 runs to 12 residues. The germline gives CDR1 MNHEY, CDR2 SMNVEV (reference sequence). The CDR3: CASSTTGDGYTF. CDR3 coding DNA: TGTGCCAGCAGTACCACAGGGGATGGCTACACCTTC.

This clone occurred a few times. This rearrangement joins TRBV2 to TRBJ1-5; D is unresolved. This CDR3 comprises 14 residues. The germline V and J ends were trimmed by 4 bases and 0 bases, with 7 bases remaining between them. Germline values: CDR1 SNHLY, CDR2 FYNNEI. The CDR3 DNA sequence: TGTGCCAGCAGTGTTACCGGTAGCAATCAGCCCCAGCATTTT. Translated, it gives CASSVTGSNQPQHF.

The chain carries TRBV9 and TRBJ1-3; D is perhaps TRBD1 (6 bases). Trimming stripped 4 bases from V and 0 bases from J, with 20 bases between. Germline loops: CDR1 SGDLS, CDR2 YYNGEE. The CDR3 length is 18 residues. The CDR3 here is CASSPGVGGAFSGNTIYF. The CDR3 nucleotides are TGTGCCAGCAGCCCCGGGGTGGGGGGGGCGTTCTCTGGAAACACCATATATTTT.

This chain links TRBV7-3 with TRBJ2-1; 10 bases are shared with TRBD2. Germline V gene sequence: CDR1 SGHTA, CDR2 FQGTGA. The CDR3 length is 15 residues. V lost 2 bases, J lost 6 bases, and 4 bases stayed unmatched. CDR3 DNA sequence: TGTGCCAGCAGCTTAGCAGCGGGGGGGCTCAATGAGCAGTTCTTC. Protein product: CASSLAAGGLNEQFF. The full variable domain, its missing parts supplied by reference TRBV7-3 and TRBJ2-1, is GAGVSQTPSNKVTEKGKYVELRCDPISGHTALYWYRQSLGQGPEFLIYFQGTGAADDSGLPNDRFFAVRPEGSVSTLKIQRTERGDSAVYLCASSLAAGGLNEQFFGPGTRLTVL.

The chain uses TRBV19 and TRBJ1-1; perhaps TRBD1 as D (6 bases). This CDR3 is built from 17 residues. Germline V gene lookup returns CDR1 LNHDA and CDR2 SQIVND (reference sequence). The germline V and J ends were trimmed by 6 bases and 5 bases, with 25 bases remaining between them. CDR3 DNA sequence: TGTGCCAGTAGATTTGGCAGGACAGAGACGTTCGGGACTGAAGCTTTCTTT. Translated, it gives CASRFGRTETFGTEAFF.

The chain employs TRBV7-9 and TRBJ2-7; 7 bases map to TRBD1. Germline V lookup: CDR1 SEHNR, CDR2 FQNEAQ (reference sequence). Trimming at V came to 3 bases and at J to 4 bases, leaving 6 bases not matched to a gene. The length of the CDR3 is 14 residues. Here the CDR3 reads CASSLSRGPYEQYF. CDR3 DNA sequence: TGTGCCAGCAGCTTGTCGAGGGGGCCTTACGAGCAGTACTTC.

The CDR3 DNA is TGTGCCAGCAGGAATCCGGGACAGGGTAGTTCGGGTGAGCAGTTCTTC. It yields the protein CASRNPGQGSSGEQFF. The V and J genes are TRBV4-2 and TRBJ2-1; 9 bases fit TRBD1. The CDR3 is 16 amino acids. V lost 6 bases and J lost 9; bases outside the gene matches: 15. Germline CDR1 reads LGHNA; CDR2 reads YNFKEQ.

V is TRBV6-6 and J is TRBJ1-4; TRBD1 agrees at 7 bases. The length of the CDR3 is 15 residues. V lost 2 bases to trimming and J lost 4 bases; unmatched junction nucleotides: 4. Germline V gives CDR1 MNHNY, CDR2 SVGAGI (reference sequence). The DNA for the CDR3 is TGTGCCAGCAGTTACGGGGGACAGTTTAATGAAAAACTGTTTTTT. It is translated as CASSYGGQFNEKLFF.

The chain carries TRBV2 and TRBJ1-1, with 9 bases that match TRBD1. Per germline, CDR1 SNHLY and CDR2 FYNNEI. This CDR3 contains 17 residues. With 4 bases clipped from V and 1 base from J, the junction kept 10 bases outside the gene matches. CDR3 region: CASSARTGALGNTEAFF. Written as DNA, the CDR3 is TGTGCCAGCAGTGCAAGGACAGGGGCCCTGGGGAACACTGAAGCTTTCTTT.

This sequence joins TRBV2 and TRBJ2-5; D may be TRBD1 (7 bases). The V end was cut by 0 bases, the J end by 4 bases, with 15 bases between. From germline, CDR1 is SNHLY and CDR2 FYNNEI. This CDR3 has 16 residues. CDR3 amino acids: CASSEARAGGGETQYF. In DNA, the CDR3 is TGTGCCAGCAGTGAAGCCCGGGCAGGGGGAGGAGAGACCCAGTACTTC.

CDR3 DNA sequence: TGTGCCAGCAGCCAAGATGTACTAGCGGGGGGAGGGCAGTTCTTC. This translates into CASSQDVLAGGGQFF. The gene calls are TRBV4-2 and TRBJ2-3; 12 positions agree with TRBD2. The end of the DNA aligns better with TRBJ2-1, so the J call may be wrong. This CDR3 region has 15 residues. Looked up from germline, CDR1 is LGHNA and CDR2 is YNFKEQ.

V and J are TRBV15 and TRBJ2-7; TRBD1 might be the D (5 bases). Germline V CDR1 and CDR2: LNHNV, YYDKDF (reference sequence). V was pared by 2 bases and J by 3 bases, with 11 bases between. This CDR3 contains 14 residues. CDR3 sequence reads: CATSRFRQGYEQYF. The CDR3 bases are TGTGCCACCAGCAGATTTCGGCAGGGCTACGAGCAGTACTTC.

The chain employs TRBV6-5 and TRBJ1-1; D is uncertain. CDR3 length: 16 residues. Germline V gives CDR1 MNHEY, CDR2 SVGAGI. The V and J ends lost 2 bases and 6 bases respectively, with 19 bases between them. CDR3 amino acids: CASSYHDERAGAEAFF. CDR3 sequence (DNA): TGTGCCAGCAGTTACCACGACGAGCGGGCGGGCGCTGAAGCTTTCTTT.

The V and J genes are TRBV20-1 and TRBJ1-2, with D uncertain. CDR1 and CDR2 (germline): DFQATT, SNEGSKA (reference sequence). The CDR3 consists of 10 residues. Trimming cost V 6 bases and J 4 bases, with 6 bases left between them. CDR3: CSAWAYGYTF. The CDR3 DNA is TGCAGTGCCTGGGCCTATGGCTACACCTTC.

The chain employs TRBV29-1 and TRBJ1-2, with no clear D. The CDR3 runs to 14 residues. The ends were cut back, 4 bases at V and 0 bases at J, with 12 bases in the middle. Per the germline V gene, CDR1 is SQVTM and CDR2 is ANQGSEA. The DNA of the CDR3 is TGCAGCGTTGGTAAATGGGAGACTAACTATGGCTACACCTTC. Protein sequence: CSVGKWETNYGYTF.

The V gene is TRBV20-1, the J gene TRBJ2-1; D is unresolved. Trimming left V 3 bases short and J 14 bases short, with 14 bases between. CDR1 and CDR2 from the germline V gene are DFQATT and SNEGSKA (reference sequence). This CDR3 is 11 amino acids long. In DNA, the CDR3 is TGCAGTGCTAGCAAAGGAGAGGTGGAGTTCTTC. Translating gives CSASKGEVEFF.

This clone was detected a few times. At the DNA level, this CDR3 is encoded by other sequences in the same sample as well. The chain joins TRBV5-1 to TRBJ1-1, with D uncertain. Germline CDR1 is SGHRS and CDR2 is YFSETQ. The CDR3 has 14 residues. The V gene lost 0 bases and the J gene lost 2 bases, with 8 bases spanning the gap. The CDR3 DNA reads TGCGCCAGCAGCTTGGGTCCAGGAAACACTGAAGCTTTCTTT. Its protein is CASSLGPGNTEAFF. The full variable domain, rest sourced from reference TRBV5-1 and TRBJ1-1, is KAGVTQTPRYLIKTRGQQVTLSCSPISGHRSVSWYQQTPGQGLQFLFEYFSETQRNKGNFPGRFSGRQFSNSRSEMNVSTLELGDSALYLCASSLGPGNTEAFFGQGTRLTVV.

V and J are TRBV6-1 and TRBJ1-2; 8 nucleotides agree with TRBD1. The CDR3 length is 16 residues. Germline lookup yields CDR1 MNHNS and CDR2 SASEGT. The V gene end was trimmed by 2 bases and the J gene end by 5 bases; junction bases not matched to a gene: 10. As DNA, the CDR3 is TGTGCCAGCAGTGAACAGGGGGCGCGCAGTACATATGGCTACACCTTC. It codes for CASSEQGARSTYGYTF.

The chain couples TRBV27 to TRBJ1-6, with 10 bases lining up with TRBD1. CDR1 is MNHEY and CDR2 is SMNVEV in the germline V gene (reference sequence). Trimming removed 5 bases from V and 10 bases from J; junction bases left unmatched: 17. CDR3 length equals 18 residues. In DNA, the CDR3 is TGTGCCAGCAGTGTATATCCACCCGGGACAGGGGTACAATCACCCCTCCACTTT. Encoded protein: CASSVYPPGTGVQSPLHF.

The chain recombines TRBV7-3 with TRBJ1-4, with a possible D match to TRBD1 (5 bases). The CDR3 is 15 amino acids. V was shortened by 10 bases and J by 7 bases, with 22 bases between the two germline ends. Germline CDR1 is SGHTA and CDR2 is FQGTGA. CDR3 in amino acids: CAILQGGAGSEKLFF. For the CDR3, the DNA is TGTGCCATCCTCCAAGGTGGGGCGGGGAGTGAAAAACTGTTTTTT.

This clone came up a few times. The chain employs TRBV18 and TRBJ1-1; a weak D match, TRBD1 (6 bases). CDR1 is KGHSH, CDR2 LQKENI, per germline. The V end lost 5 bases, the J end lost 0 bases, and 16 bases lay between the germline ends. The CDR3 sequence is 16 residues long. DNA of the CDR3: TGTGCCAGCTCATACAGGGTATTAGAGCTGAACACTGAAGCTTTCTTT. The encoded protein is CASSYRVLELNTEAFF. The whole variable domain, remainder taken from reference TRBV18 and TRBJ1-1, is NAGVMQNPRHLVRRRGQEARLRCSPMKGHSHVYWYRQLPEEGLKFMVYLQKENIIDESGMPKERFSAEFPKEGPSILRIQQVVRGDSAAYFCASSYRVLELNTEAFFGQGTRLTVV.

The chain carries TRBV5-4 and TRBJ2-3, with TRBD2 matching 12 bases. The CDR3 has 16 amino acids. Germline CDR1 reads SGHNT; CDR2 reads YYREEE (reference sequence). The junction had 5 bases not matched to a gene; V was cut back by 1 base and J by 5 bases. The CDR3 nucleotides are TGTGCCAGCAGCTTGTTGGAGACTAGCGGGGGAGATACGCAGTATTTT. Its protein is CASSLLETSGGDTQYF.